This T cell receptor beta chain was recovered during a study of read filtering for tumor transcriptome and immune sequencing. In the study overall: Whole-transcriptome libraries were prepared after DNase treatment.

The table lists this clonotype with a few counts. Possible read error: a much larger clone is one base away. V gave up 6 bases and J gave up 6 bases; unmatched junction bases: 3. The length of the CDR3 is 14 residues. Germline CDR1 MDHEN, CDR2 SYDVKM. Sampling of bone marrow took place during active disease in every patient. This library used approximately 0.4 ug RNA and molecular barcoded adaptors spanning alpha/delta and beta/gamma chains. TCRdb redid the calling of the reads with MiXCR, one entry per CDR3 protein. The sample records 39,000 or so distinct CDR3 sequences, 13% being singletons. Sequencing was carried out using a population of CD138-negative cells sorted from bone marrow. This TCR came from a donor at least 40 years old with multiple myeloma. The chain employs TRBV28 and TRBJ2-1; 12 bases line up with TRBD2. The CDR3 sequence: CASSPSGRGNEQFF. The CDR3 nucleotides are TGTGCCAGCAGCCCTAGCGGGAGGGGCAATGAGCAGTTCTTC.